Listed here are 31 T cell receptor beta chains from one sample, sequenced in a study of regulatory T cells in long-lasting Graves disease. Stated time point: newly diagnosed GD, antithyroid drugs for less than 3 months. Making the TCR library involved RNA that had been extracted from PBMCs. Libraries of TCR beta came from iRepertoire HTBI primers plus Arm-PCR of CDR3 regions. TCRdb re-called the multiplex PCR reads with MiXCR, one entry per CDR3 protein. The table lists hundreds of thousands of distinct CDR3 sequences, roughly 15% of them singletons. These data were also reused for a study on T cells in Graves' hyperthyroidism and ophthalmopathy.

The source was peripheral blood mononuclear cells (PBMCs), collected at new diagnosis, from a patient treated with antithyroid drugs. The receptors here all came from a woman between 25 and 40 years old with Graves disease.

The DNA for the CDR3 is TGTGCCAGCAGTGATCTAGCGGGATGGGCGAGCTCCTACAATGAGCAGTTCTTC. Protein product: CASSDLAGWASSYNEQFF. The V call is TRBV6-1, the J call TRBJ2-1; 9 bases are shared with TRBD2. V lost 3 bases and J lost 0; bases outside the gene matches: 9. CDR1 and CDR2 (germline): MNHNS, SASEGT. There are 18 residues in the CDR3.

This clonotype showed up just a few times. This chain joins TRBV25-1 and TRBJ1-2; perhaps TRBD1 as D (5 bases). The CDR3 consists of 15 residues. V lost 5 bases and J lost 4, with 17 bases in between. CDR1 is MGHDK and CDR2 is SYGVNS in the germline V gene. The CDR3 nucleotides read TGTGCCAGCAGTAAAGATAGCAGGGTTTTCTATGGCTACACCTTC. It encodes CASSKDSRVFYGYTF.

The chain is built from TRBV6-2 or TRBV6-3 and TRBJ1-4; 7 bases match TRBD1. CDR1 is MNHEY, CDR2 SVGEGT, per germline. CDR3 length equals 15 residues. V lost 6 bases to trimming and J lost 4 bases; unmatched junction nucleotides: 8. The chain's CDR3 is CASRVGGSHNEKLFF. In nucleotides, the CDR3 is TGTGCCAGCAGGGTAGGGGGCAGCCATAATGAAAAACTGTTTTTT.

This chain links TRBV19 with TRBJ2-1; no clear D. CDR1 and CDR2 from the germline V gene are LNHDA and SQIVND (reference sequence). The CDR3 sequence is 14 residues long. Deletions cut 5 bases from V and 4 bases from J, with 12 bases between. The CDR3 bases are TGTGCCAGTAGTGCCCCCGCCAAATACAATGAGCAGTTCTTC. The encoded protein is CASSAPAKYNEQFF.

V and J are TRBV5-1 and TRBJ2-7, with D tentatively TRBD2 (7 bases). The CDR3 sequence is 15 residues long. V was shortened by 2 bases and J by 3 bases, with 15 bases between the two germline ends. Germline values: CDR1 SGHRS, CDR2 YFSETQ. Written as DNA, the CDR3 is TGCGCCAGCAGCTTCTACCCGGGGGGCTGCTACGAGCAGTACTTC. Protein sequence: CASSFYPGGCYEQYF.

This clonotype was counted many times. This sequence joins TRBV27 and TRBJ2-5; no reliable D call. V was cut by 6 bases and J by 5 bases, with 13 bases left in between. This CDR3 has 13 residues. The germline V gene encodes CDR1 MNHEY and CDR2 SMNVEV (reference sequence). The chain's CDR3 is CASRPNLPETQYF. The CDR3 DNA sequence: TGTGCCAGCAGGCCGAACCTTCCCGAGACCCAGTACTTC.

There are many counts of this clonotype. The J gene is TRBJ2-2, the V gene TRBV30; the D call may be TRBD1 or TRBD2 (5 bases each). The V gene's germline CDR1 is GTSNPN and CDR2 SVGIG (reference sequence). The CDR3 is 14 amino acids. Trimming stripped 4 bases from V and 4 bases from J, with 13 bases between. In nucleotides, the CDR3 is TGTGCCTGGATATTTCGGGGCAGCACCGGGGAGCTGTTTTTT. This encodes CAWIFRGSTGELFF.

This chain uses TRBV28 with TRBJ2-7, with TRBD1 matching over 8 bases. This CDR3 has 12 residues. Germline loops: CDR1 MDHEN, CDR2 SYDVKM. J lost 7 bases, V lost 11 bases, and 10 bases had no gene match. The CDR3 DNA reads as TGTGCCGGGGGTGACAGGGGTGAGGAGCAGTACTTC. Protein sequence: CAGGDRGEEQYF.

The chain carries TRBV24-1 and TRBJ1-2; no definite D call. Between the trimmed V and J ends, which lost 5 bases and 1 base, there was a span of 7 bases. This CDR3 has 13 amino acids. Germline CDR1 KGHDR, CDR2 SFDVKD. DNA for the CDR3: TGTGCCACCAGTGCTGCGGGTAACTATGGCTACACCTTC. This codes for CATSAAGNYGYTF.

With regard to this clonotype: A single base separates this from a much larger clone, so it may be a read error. For the CDR3, the DNA is TGTGCCAGCGGTTTGGCGTACAGGGGCGCTGAAGCTTTCTTT. It translates to CASGLAYRGAEAFF. The chain combines TRBV28 with TRBJ1-1, with 7 bases fitting TRBD1. CDR3 length: 14 residues. Germline V gene data show CDR1 as MDHEN and CDR2 as SYDVKM.

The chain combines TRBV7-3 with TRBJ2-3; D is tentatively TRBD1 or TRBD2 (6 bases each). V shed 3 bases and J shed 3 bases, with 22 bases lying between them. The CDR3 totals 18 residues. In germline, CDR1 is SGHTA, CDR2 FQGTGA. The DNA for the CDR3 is TGTGCCAGCAGCTTTGGTCGAGCGGGCCCCAGGGGTACAGATACGCAGTATTTT. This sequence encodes CASSFGRAGPRGTDTQYF.

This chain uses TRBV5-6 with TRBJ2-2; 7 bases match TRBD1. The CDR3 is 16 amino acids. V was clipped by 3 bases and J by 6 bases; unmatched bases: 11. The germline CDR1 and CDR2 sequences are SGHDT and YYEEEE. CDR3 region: CASSWGQPTYAGELFF. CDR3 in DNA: TGTGCCAGCAGCTGGGGACAGCCTACCTACGCCGGGGAGCTGTTTTTT.

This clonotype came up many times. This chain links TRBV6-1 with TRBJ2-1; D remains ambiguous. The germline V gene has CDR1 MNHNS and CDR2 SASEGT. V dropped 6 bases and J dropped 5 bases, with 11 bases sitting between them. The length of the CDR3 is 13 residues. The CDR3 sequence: CASSPHGDNEQFF. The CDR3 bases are TGTGCCAGCAGCCCCCATGGGGACAATGAGCAGTTCTTC.

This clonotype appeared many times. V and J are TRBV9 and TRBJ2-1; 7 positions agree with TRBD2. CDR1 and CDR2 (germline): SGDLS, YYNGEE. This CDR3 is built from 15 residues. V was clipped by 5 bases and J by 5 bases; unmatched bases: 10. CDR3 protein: CASSSEAGANNEQFF. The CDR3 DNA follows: TGTGCCAGCAGTTCTGAGGCGGGAGCCAACAATGAGCAGTTCTTC.

The CDR3 sequence is CASSLGVTPDTQYF. The CDR3, as DNA: TGTGCCAGCAGCTTAGGAGTTACCCCCGATACGCAGTATTTT. This chain connects TRBV7-9 to TRBJ2-3; D gene ambiguous. Germline CDR1 reads SEHNR; CDR2 reads FQNEAQ (reference sequence). The CDR3 sequence is 14 residues long. The ends were cut back, 1 base at V and 6 bases at J, with 11 bases in the middle. Complete variable domain (other parts from reference TRBV7-9 and TRBJ2-3): DTGVSQNPRHKITKRGQNVTFRCDPISEHNRLYWYRQTLGQGPEFLTYFQNEAQLEKSRLLSDRFSAERPKGSFSTLEIQRTEQGDSAMYLCASSLGVTPDTQYFGPGTRLTVL.

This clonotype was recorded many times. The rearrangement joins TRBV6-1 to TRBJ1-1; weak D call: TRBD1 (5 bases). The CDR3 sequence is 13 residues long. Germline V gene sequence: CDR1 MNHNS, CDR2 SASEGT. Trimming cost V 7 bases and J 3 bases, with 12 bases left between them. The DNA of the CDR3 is TGTGCCAGCATCCGGGGCGTGTACACTGAAGCTTTCTTT. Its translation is CASIRGVYTEAFF.

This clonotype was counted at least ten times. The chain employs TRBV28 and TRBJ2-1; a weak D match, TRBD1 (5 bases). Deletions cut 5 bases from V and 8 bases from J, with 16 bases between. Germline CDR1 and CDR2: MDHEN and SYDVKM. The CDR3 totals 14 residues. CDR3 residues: CASSGRARTYEQFF. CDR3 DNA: TGTGCCAGCAGTGGCAGGGCTAGGACATATGAGCAGTTCTTC.

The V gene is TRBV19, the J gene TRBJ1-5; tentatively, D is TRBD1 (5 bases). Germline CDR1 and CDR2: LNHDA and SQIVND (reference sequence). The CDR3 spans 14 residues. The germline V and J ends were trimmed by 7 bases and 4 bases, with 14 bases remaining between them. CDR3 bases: TGTGCCAGTACCCCGGGCAGGGATAATCAGCCCCAGCATTTT. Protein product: CASTPGRDNQPQHF.

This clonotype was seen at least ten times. The CDR3 spells CSAPSGLSYEQYF. CDR3 DNA: TGCAGTGCCCCTAGCGGGCTCTCCTACGAGCAGTACTTC. The V and J genes are TRBV20-1 and TRBJ2-7; 8 positions match TRBD2. V dropped 6 bases and J dropped 0; count of bases not matched to a gene: 4. CDR3 length: 13 amino acids. Germline values: CDR1 DFQATT, CDR2 SNEGSKA (reference sequence).

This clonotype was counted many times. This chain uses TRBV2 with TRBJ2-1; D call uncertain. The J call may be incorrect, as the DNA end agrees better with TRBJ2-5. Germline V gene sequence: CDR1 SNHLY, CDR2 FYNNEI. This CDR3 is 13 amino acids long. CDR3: CATTTRPQETQYF. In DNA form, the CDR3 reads TGTGCCACCACGACAAGGCCTCAAGAGACCCAGTACTTC.

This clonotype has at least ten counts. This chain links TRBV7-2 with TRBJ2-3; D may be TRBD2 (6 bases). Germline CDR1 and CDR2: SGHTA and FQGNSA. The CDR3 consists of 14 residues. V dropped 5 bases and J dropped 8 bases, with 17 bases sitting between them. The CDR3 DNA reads TGTGCCAGCAGCATTCAGGGAGGTGGCGGTACGCAGTATTTT. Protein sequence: CASSIQGGGGTQYF.

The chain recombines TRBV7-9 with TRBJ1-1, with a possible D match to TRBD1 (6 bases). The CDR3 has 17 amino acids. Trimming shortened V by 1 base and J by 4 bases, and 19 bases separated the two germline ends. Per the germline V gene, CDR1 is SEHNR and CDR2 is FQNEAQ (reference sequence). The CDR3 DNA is TGTGCCAGCAGCTTAGTTCGGACGGGGGCGCGTAGCACTGAAGCTTTCTTT. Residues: CASSLVRTGARSTEAFF. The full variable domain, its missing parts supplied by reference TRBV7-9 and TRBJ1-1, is DTGVSQNPRHKITKRGQNVTFRCDPISEHNRLYWYRQTLGQGPEFLTYFQNEAQLEKSRLLSDRFSAERPKGSFSTLEIQRTEQGDSAMYLCASSLVRTGARSTEAFFGQGTRLTVV.

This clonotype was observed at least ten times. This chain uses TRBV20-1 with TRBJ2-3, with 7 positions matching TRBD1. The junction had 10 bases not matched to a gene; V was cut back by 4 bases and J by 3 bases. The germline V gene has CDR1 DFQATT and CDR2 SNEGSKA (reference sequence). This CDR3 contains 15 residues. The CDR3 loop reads CSAIDSGTVTDTQYF. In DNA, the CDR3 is TGCAGTGCTATTGACTCCGGGACAGTAACAGATACGCAGTATTTT.

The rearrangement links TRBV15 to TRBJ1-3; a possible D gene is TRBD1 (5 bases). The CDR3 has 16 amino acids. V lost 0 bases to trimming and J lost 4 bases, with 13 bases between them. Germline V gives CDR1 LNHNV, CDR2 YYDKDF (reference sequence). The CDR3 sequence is CATSRDRGRIGNTIYF. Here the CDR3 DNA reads TGTGCCACCAGCAGAGATCGGGGCAGGATCGGAAACACCATATATTTT.

The CDR3 loop is CASSQQGLSGNTIYF. The CDR3 nucleotides read TGCGCCAGCAGCCAACAGGGCCTCTCTGGAAACACCATATATTTT. The chain couples TRBV4-1 to TRBJ1-3; a weak D match, TRBD1 (5 bases). This CDR3 has 15 residues. Germline V lookup: CDR1 MGHRA, CDR2 YSYEKL. The V gene lost 2 bases and the J gene lost 0 bases, with 8 bases spanning the gap.

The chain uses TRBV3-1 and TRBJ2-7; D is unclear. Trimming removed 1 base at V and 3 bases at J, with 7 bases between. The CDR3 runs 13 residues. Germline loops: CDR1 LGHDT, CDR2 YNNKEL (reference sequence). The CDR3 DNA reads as TGTGCCAGCAGCCAAGGAAACTTCTACGAGCAGTACTTC. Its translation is CASSQGNFYEQYF.

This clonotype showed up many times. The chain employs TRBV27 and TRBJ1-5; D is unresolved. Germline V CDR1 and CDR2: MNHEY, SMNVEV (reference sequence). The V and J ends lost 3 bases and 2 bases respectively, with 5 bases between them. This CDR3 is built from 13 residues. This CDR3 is CASSFWGNQPQHF. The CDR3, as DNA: TGTGCCAGCAGTTTTTGGGGCAATCAGCCCCAGCATTTT.

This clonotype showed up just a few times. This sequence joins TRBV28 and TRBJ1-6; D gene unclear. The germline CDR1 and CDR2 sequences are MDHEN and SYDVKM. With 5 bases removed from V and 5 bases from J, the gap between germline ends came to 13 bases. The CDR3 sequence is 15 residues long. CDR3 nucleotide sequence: TGTGCCAGCAGTAAAGCCTGGGGTGATAATTCACCCCTCCACTTT. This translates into CASSKAWGDNSPLHF.

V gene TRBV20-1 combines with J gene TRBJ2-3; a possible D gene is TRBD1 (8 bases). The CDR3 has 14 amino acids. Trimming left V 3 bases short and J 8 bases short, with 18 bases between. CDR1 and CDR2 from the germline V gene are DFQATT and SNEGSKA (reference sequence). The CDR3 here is CSARWTGRGVTQYF. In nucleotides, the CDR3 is TGCAGTGCTAGGTGGACAGGGAGGGGAGTTACGCAGTATTTT.

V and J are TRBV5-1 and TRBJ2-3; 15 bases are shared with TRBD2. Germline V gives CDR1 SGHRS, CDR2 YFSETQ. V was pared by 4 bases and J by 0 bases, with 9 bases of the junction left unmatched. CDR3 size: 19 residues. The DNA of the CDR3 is TGCGCCAGCAGCCGGAACGGACTAGCGGGAGGGCAAAGCACAGATACGCAGTATTTT. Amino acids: CASSRNGLAGGQSTDTQYF.

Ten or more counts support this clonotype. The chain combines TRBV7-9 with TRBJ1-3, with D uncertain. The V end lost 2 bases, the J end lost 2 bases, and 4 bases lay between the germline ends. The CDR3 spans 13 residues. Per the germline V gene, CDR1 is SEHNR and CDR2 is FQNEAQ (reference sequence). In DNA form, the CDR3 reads TGTGCCAGCAGCTTAATTACTGGAAACACCATATATTTT. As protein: CASSLITGNTIYF.